This TCR beta chain emerged from a study of shared clonotypes between healthy human individuals. For each subset, genomic DNA was distributed in equal portions over several immunoSEQ plates. Repertoires were generated with immunoSEQ multiplex PCR, while TCRdb's copy carries only in-frame clones and drops some. This table has millions of clones, about 95% appearing once. Naivety among CD8 cells was defined by CD45RO negativity and positive CCR7 selection, thereby excluding terminally differentiated effector memory CD45RA+ cells. Study-wide points: Naive subsets tended to show greater estimated richness than memory subsets. Non-shared clonotypes had lower generation probabilities than those shared by all four donors. Blood was the sole source, and tissue repertoires probably differ.

A word on this clone: Its antigen remains unknown.

The sample consisted of naive CD8+ T cells sorted from blood. The TCR sequence derives from a young man in good health.

The CDR3 region has the DNA TGTGCCAGCTGGGGGACAGAGTTGAACACTGAAGCTTTCTTT. As protein: CASWGTELNTEAFF. The V gene is TRBV27, the J gene TRBJ1-1, with TRBD1 matching over 7 bases. V dropped 8 bases and J dropped 0; count of bases not matched to a gene: 6. Germline V lookup: CDR1 MNHEY, CDR2 SMNVEV (reference sequence). This CDR3 is built from 14 residues.